These 27 T cell receptor beta chains originate from one sample sequenced in a study of human T cells and chemical hapten exposure. The library labeled individual cDNA molecules by adding unique molecular identifiers to them. TCRdb re-analysed the reads in MiXCR, keeping a single row per CDR3 protein. Found here are about 740 distinct CDR3 sequences, around 50% of them singletons; the top ten hold about 6.3%. Treatment in this sample: therapeutic diphenylcyclopropenone sensitization with weekly scalp DPC. The sequenced sample was whole blood, obtained before DPC sensitization or 2, 6, or about 24 weeks after (not recorded which). The receptors were gathered from an adult with alopecia areata. Some clones in this sample may be carry-over from other donors' samples. This table probably holds off-target reads from a library built for another chain.

The chain carries TRBV25-1 and TRBJ1-2; D gene ambiguous. The CDR3 has 14 residues. V was trimmed by 4 bases and J by 2 bases, leaving 11 bases between them. Per the germline V gene, CDR1 is MGHDK and CDR2 is SYGVNS. As DNA, the CDR3 is TGTGCCAGCAGTGCAGGACTGGAGAACTATGGCTACACCTTC. It codes for CASSAGLENYGYTF.

This clonotype came up a few times. V gene TRBV10-3 combines with J gene TRBJ2-1; the D gene is possibly TRBD2 (6 bases). The CDR3 has 16 amino acids. Germline lookup yields CDR1 ENHRY and CDR2 SYGVKD. The germline V and J ends were trimmed by 10 bases and 0 bases, with 19 bases remaining between them. The CDR3 is CATDNSGRSSYNEQFF. The CDR3 DNA is TGTGCCACCGATAACAGCGGGCGAAGCTCCTACAATGAGCAGTTCTTC.

V is TRBV29-1 and J is TRBJ1-2, with D hard to call. CDR1 is SQVTM, CDR2 ANQGSEA, per germline. The CDR3 spans 13 residues. V was clipped by 4 bases and J by 7 bases, with 16 bases between them. CDR3 coding DNA: TGCAGCGTTGCGGCGACGGAGGCCGGTGGCTACACCTTC. It encodes CSVAATEAGGYTF.

The chain carries TRBV19 and TRBJ2-1; no reliable D call. Germline assignment: CDR1 LNHDA and CDR2 SQIVND (reference sequence). There are 13 residues in the CDR3. Deletions cut 6 bases from V and 3 bases from J, with 9 bases between. The CDR3 region has the DNA TGTGCCAGTAGGAGAGACAACTACAATGAGCAGTTCTTC. This encodes CASRRDNYNEQFF.

This clonotype was detected only once. Here the CDR3 DNA reads TGTGCCATCAGTGAGTCGGCTAGCGCCTACAATGAGCAGTTCTTC. Translating gives CAISESASAYNEQFF. J is TRBJ2-1 and V is TRBV10-3, with D tentatively TRBD2 (6 bases). Trimming took 0 bases from V and 2 from J, leaving 8 bases between them. The CDR3 runs to 15 residues. From germline, CDR1 is ENHRY and CDR2 SYGVKD.

The chain is built from TRBV6-4 and TRBJ2-2; 7 bases line up with TRBD1. In germline, CDR1 is MRHNA, CDR2 SNTAGT. CDR3 length equals 14 residues. Trimming removed 6 bases from V and 3 bases from J; junction bases left unmatched: 4. The CDR3 region is CASSRDSYTGELFF. Here the CDR3 DNA reads TGTGCCAGCAGCCGGGACAGCTACACCGGGGAGCTGTTTTTT.

This chain uses TRBV6-4 with TRBJ2-3; unclear D gene. The CDR3 totals 13 residues. V was cut by 2 bases and J by 0 bases, with 3 bases left in between. In germline, CDR1 is MRHNA, CDR2 SNTAGT. The CDR3 here is CASSDLSTDTQYF. The CDR3 coding sequence is TGTGCCAGCAGTGACCTCAGCACAGATACGCAGTATTTT.

The V gene is TRBV4-2, the J gene TRBJ2-7; possibly TRBD2 for D (6 bases). This CDR3 has 14 residues. Germline V lookup: CDR1 LGHNA, CDR2 YNFKEQ. V dropped 0 bases and J dropped 3 bases, with 9 bases sitting between them. The CDR3 DNA follows: TGTGCCAGCAGCCAAGATAGGGACTTCTACGAGCAGTACTTC. Encoded protein: CASSQDRDFYEQYF.

The rearrangement joins TRBV3-2 to TRBJ2-7; the D call TRBD2 from the table was never checked on the DNA. TRBV3-2 is described as a pseudogene. The CDR3 consists of 16 residues. The CDR3 sequence: CASTLSLGLGRSVQYF. The CDR3, as DNA: TGTGCCAGCACCCTGTCACTGGGACTAGGGAGGAGTGTGCAGTACTTC.

The chain is built from TRBV2 and TRBJ2-2, with D perhaps assigned TRBD1 or TRBD2 (5 bases each). The CDR3 length is 13 residues. V lost 6 bases and J lost 4, with 9 bases in between. In germline, CDR1 is SNHLY, CDR2 FYNNEI. CDR3 coding DNA: TGTGCCAGCAGGGGGGACGGCACCGGGGAGCTGTTTTTT. Protein product: CASRGDGTGELFF. The full variable domain, with the rest looked up from reference TRBV2 and TRBJ2-2, is EPEVTQTPSHQVTQMGQEVILRCVPISNHLYFYWYRQILGQKVEFLVSFYNNEISEKSEIFDDQFSVERPDGSNFTLKIRSTKLEDSAMYFCASRGDGTGELFFGEGSRLTVL.

This clonotype was counted only a few times. V is TRBV10-1 and J is TRBJ2-5, with D perhaps TRBD2 (6 bases). Germline-derived CDR1 and CDR2 are WNHNN and SYGVQD (reference sequence). Deletions cut 4 bases from V and 6 bases from J, with 12 bases between. CDR3 length: 13 amino acids. CDR3: CASSAGVKQTQYF. DNA of the CDR3: TGCGCCAGCAGTGCGGGGGTGAAACAGACCCAGTACTTC.

This clonotype showed up just a few times. The genes are TRBV7-2 and TRBJ2-1; 11 bases line up with TRBD2. The germline CDR1 and CDR2 sequences are SGHTA and FQGNSA. J was trimmed by 5 bases and V by 9 bases; bases with no gene match: 3. The CDR3 covers 13 residues. This CDR3 is CASRLAGNNEQFF. As DNA, the CDR3 is TGTGCCAGTAGACTAGCGGGGAACAATGAGCAGTTCTTC. The full variable domain, its missing parts supplied by reference TRBV7-2 and TRBJ2-1, is GAGVSQSPSNKVTEKGKDVELRCDPISGHTALYWYRQSLGQGLEFLIYFQGNSAPDKSGLPSDRFSAERTGGSVSTLTIQRTQQEDSAVYLCASRLAGNNEQFFGPGTRLTVL.

This clonotype turned up a few times. The chain uses TRBV7-6 and TRBJ1-4; D remains ambiguous. V lost 5 bases, J lost 4 bases, and 17 bases lay in between. The CDR3 length is 16 residues. CDR1 and CDR2 (germline): SGHVS, FNYEAQ. CDR3 sequence (DNA): TGTGCCAGCAGCCCGGGGAGTGGCATCGGTAATGAAAAACTGTTTTTT. Its translation is CASSPGSGIGNEKLFF.

This clonotype occurred a few times. The V call is TRBV2, the J call TRBJ1-5; D may be TRBD1 (5 bases). Germline V CDR1 and CDR2: SNHLY, FYNNEI. The CDR3 runs 14 residues. Trimming took off 7 bases at V and 6 bases at J, with 16 bases between the two ends. The DNA for the CDR3 is TGTGCCAGCACTAGGGGTACGCAAGGTCAGCCCCAGCATTTT. Its protein product is CASTRGTQGQPQHF.

The CDR3 region has the DNA TGTGCCAGCAGCCAGACAGGGGCGGCCTACGAGCAGTACTTC. As protein: CASSQTGAAYEQYF. The chain recombines TRBV3-1 with TRBJ2-7; 8 bases match TRBD1. The CDR3 is made up of 14 amino acids. The V gene end was trimmed by 3 bases and the J gene end by 2 bases; junction bases not matched to a gene: 3. Germline lookup yields CDR1 LGHDT and CDR2 YNNKEL (reference sequence).

V gene TRBV4-2 combines with J gene TRBJ1-2; D ambiguous. The CDR3 covers 11 residues. V gave up 3 bases and J gave up 8 bases, with 7 bases separating them. CDR1 LGHNA and CDR2 YNFKEQ come from the germline V gene. The CDR3: CASSQGLGYTF. The CDR3 DNA reads TGTGCCAGCAGCCAGGGTCTAGGCTACACCTTC.

This chain links TRBV20-1 with TRBJ2-3; D is undetermined. Between the trimmed V and J ends, which lost 8 bases and 2 bases, there was a span of 8 bases. The CDR3 spans 11 residues. The germline V gene encodes CDR1 DFQATT and CDR2 SNEGSKA (reference sequence). The CDR3 region is CSPLFTDTQYF. CDR3 DNA sequence: TGCAGTCCTCTGTTCACAGATACGCAGTATTTT.

This clonotype was found a few times. The CDR3 DNA sequence: TGCGCCAGCAGCCCAGGCACTTCTAGCACAGATACGCAGTATTTT. Its translation: CASSPGTSSTDTQYF. The chain joins TRBV5-1 to TRBJ2-3; no reliable D call. Between the trimmed V and J ends, which lost 4 bases and 0 bases, there was a span of 12 bases. The germline gives CDR1 SGHRS, CDR2 YFSETQ. The CDR3 contains 15 residues.

This clonotype was observed a few times. The V call is TRBV9, the J call TRBJ2-7; tentatively, D is TRBD2 (5 bases). The length of the CDR3 is 13 residues. CDR1 and CDR2 from the germline V gene are SGDLS and YYNGEE. V was cut by 0 bases and J by 6 bases, with 10 bases left in between. The CDR3 region has the DNA TGTGCCAGCAGCGTAGATAGCGATCCCGAGCAGTACTTC. It is translated as CASSVDSDPEQYF.

This rearrangement joins TRBV30 to TRBJ1-1; no definite D call. V shed 0 bases and J shed 0 bases, with 5 bases lying between them. The CDR3 is 13 residues long. Germline V gives CDR1 GTSNPN, CDR2 SVGIG (reference sequence). CDR3 DNA sequence: TGTGCCTGGAGTGTATTGGTGAACACTGAAGCTTTCTTT. Amino acids: CAWSVLVNTEAFF.

The sample holds one count of this clonotype. The chain joins TRBV6-6 to TRBJ2-2; TRBD1 might be the D (5 bases). CDR3 length: 15 amino acids. The germline V gene encodes CDR1 MNHNY and CDR2 SVGAGI (reference sequence). The V gene lost 6 bases and the J gene lost 8 bases, with 19 bases spanning the gap. The CDR3 region is CASSSMDNLGGELFF. The CDR3 DNA sequence: TGTGCCAGCAGCTCTATGGACAACTTGGGTGGGGAGCTGTTTTTT.

The V and J genes are TRBV2 and TRBJ2-1; possible D gene TRBD2, 6 bases. V was clipped by 7 bases and J by 0 bases, with 19 bases between them. Germline-derived CDR1 and CDR2 are SNHLY and FYNNEI. This CDR3 region has 17 residues. The CDR3 is CASNVMRDLSSYNEQFF. The CDR3 DNA sequence: TGTGCCAGCAATGTCATGCGGGACTTAAGCTCCTACAATGAGCAGTTCTTC.

The table lists this clonotype with a few counts. The rearrangement joins TRBV13 to TRBJ1-1; D gene ambiguous. Trimming took 2 bases from V and 6 from J, leaving 13 bases between them. The CDR3 loop spans 14 amino acids. Germline V gives CDR1 PRHDT, CDR2 FYEKMQ (reference sequence). In DNA, the CDR3 is TGTGCCAGCAGCTTACGGACCGCTCACCCTGAAGCTTTCTTT. Protein product: CASSLRTAHPEAFF.

The sample holds a few counts of this clonotype. V is TRBV14 and J is TRBJ1-1; no clear D. Germline lookup yields CDR1 SGHDN and CDR2 FVKESK. The germline V and J ends were trimmed by 0 bases and 8 bases, with 10 bases remaining between them. The CDR3 totals 13 residues. The CDR3 nucleotides read TGTGCCAGCAGCCAAGAAGGCCAGGCCGAAGCTTTCTTT. This translates into CASSQEGQAEAFF. The complete variable domain, with remaining parts taken from reference TRBV14 and TRBJ1-1, reads EAGVTQFPSHSVIEKGQTVTLRCDPISGHDNLYWYRRVMGKEIKFLLHFVKESKQDESGMPNNRFLAERTGGTYSTLKVQPAELEDSGVYFCASSQEGQAEAFFGQGTRLTVV.

By share, this clonotype ranks as hyperexpanded. This chain links TRBV7-8 with TRBJ2-3; TRBD2 might be the D (6 bases). Per germline, CDR1 SGHVS and CDR2 FQNEAQ. Trimming removed 1 base at V and 2 bases at J, with 10 bases between. The CDR3 is 15 amino acids. CDR3 region: CASSLGTGLTDTQYF. The CDR3 coding sequence is TGTGCCAGCAGCTTAGGAACGGGACTCACAGATACGCAGTATTTT.

The genes are TRBV20-1 and TRBJ2-7, with TRBD2 matching over 11 bases. The CDR3 runs to 16 residues. The V gene end was trimmed by 1 base and the J gene end by 5 bases; junction bases not matched to a gene: 10. The germline V gene encodes CDR1 DFQATT and CDR2 SNEGSKA (reference sequence). The CDR3 sequence is CSARAGTSGPYHEQYF. The CDR3 DNA sequence: TGCAGTGCTAGAGCGGGGACTAGCGGACCTTATCACGAGCAGTACTTC.

The chain employs TRBV7-6 and TRBJ2-7; perhaps TRBD2 as D (5 bases). The CDR3 totals 9 residues. CDR1 is SGHVS and CDR2 is FNYEAQ in the germline V gene. V lost 5 bases and J 12 bases, leaving 8 bases between the germline ends. Written as DNA, the CDR3 is TGTGCCAGCAGCCCCCGGGGGTACTTC. This gives the protein CASSPRGYF.